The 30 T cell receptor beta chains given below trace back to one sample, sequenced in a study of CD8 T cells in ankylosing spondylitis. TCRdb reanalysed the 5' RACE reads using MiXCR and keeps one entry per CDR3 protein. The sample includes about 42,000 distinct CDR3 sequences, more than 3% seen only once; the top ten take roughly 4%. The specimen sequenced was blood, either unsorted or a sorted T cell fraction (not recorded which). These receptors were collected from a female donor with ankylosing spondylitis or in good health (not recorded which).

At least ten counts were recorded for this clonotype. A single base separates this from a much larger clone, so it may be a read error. For the CDR3, the DNA is TGTGCCAGCAGCGTAATGGAGACCGGGGAGCTGTTTTTT. Translated: CASSVMETGELFF. The chain links TRBV9 to TRBJ2-2, with D hard to call. This CDR3 is built from 13 residues. Trimming shortened V by 1 base and J by 5 bases, and 6 bases separated the two germline ends. Germline values: CDR1 SGDLS, CDR2 YYNGEE.

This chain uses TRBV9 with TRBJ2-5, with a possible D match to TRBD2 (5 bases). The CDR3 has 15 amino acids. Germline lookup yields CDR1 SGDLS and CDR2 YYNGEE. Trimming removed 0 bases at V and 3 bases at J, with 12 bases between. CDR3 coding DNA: TGTGCCAGCAGCGTAGCGGCGGGCCAGGAAGAGACCCAGTACTTC. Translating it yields CASSVAAGQEETQYF.

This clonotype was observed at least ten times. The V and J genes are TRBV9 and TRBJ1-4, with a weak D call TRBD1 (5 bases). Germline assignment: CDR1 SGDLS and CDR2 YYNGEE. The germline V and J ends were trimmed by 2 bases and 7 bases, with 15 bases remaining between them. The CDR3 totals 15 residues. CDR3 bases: TGTGCCAGCAGCGTTCACGGGGCGCCTGGTGAAAAACTGTTTTTT. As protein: CASSVHGAPGEKLFF.

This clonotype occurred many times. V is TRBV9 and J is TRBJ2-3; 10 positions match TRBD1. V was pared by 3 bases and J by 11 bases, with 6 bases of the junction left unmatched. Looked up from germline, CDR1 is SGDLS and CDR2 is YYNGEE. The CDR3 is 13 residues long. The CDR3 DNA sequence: TGTGCCAGCAGCGAAGGACAGGGGGGCTTGCAGTATTTT. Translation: CASSEGQGGLQYF.

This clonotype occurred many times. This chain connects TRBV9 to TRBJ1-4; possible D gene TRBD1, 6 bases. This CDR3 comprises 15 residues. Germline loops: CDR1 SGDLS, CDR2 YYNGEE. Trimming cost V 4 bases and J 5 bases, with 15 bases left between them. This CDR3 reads CASSTRDTPNEKLFF. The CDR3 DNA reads TGTGCCAGCAGCACCCGGGACACCCCGAATGAAAAACTGTTTTTT. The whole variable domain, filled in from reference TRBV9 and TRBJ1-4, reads DSGVTQTPKHLITATGQRVTLRCSPRSGDLSVYWYQQSLDQGLQFLIQYYNGEERAKGNILERFSAQQFPDLHSELNLSSLELGDSALYFCASSTRDTPNEKLFFGSGTQLSVL.

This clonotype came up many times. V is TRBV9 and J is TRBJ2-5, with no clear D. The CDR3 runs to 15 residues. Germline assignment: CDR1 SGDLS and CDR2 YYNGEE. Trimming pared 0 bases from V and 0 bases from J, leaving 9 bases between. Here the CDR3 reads CASSVGPGNQETQYF. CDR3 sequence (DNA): TGTGCCAGCAGCGTAGGCCCGGGTAACCAAGAGACCCAGTACTTC.

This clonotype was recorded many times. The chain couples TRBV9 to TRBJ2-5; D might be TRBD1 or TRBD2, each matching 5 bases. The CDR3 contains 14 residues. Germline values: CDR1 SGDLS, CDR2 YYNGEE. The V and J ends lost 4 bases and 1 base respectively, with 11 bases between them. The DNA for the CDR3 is TGTGCCAGCAGCACCGGGACGTCCCAAGAGACCCAGTACTTC. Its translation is CASSTGTSQETQYF.

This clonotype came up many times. CDR3 residues: CASSQSPGQGALGNTIYF. For the CDR3, the DNA is TGTGCCAGCAGCCAATCGCCGGGACAGGGGGCGTTGGGAAACACCATATATTTT. The J gene is TRBJ1-3, the V gene TRBV9, with 12 bases that match TRBD1. The CDR3 has 18 residues. Germline assignment: CDR1 SGDLS and CDR2 YYNGEE. The V gene end was trimmed by 4 bases and the J gene end by 4 bases; junction bases not matched to a gene: 12.

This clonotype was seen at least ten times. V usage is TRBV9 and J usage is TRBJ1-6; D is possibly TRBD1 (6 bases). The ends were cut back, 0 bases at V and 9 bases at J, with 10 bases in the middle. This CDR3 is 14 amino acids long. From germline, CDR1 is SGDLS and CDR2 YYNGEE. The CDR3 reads CASSVGTEVSPLHF. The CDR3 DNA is TGTGCCAGCAGCGTAGGGACAGAAGTTTCACCCCTCCACTTT.

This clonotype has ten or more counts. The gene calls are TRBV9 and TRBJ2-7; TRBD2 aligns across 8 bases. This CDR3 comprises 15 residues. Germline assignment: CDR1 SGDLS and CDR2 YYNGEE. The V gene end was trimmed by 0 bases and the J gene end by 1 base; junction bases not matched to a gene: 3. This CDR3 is CASSVASGLSYEQYF. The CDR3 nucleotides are TGTGCCAGCAGCGTAGCTAGCGGGCTGTCCTACGAGCAGTACTTC. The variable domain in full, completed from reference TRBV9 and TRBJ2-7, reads DSGVTQTPKHLITATGQRVTLRCSPRSGDLSVYWYQQSLDQGLQFLIQYYNGEERAKGNILERFSAQQFPDLHSELNLSSLELGDSALYFCASSVASGLSYEQYFGPGTRLTVT.

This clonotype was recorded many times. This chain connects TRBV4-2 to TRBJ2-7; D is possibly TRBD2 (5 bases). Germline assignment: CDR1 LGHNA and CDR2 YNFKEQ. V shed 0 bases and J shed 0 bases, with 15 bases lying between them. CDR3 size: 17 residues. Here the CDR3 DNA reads TGTGCCAGCAGCCAAGAGAGGGAGCTAGGAATCTCCTACGAGCAGTACTTC. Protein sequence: CASSQERELGISYEQYF.

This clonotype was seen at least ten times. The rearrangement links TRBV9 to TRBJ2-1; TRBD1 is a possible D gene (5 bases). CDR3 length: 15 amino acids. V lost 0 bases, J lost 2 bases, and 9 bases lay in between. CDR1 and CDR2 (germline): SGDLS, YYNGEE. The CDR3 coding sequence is TGTGCCAGCAGCGTAGAAGGGGTAGCCTACAATGAGCAGTTCTTC. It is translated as CASSVEGVAYNEQFF.

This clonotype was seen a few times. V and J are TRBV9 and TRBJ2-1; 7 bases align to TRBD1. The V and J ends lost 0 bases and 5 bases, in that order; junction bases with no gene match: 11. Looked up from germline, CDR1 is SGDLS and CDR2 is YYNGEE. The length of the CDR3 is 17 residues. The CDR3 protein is CASSVVSDRVGDNEQFF. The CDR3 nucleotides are TGTGCCAGCAGCGTAGTAAGTGACAGGGTAGGCGACAATGAGCAGTTCTTC.

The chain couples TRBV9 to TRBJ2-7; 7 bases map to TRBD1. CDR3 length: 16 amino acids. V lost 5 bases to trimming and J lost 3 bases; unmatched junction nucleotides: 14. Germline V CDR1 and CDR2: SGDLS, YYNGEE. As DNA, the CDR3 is TGTGCCAGCAGTCTTTCCCCCTCGGGACAGTACTACGAGCAGTACTTC. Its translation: CASSLSPSGQYYEQYF.

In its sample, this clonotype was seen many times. The CDR3 region is CASSVGESGNTIYF. In DNA form, the CDR3 reads TGTGCCAGCAGCGTAGGGGAATCTGGAAACACCATATATTTT. The chain joins TRBV9 to TRBJ1-3; D ambiguous. CDR3 length: 14 residues. Trimming stripped 0 bases from V and 1 base from J, with 5 bases between. Germline values: CDR1 SGDLS, CDR2 YYNGEE.

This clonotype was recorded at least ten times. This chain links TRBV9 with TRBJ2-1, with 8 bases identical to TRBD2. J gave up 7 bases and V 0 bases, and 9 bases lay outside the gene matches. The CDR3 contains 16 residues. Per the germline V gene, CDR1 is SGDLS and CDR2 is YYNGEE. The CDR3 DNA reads TGTGCCAGCAGCGTAGTGGGTGGCGGGGGGTCAAATGAGCAGTTCTTC. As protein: CASSVVGGGGSNEQFF. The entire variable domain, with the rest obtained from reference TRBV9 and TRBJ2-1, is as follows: DSGVTQTPKHLITATGQRVTLRCSPRSGDLSVYWYQQSLDQGLQFLIQYYNGEERAKGNILERFSAQQFPDLHSELNLSSLELGDSALYFCASSVVGGGGSNEQFFGPGTRLTVL.

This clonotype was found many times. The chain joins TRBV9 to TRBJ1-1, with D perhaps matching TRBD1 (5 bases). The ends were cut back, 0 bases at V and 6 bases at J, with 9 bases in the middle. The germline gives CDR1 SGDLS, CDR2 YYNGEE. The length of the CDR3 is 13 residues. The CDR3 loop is CASSVDGTAEAFF. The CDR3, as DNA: TGTGCCAGCAGCGTAGATGGGACCGCTGAAGCTTTCTTT.

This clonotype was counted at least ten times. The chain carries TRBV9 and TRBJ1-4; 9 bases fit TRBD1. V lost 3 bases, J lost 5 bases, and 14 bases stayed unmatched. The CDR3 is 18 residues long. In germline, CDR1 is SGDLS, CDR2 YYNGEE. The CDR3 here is CASSAGQGRAGGNEKLFF. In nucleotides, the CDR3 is TGTGCCAGCAGCGCCGGACAGGGGAGGGCCGGGGGGAATGAAAAACTGTTTTTT.

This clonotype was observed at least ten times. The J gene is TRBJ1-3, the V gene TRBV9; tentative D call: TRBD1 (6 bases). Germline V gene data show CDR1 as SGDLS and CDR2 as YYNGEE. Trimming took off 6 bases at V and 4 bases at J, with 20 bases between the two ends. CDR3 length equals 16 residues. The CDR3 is CASNPTGTTLGNTIYF. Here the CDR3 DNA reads TGTGCCAGCAACCCTACAGGGACCACTCTGGGAAACACCATATATTTT.

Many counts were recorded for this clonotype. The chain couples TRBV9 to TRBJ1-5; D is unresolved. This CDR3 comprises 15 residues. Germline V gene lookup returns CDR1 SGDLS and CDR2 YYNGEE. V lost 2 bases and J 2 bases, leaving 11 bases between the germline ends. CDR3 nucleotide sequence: TGTGCCAGCAGCGTTCGGGCGGATGGCAATCAGCCCCAGCATTTT. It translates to CASSVRADGNQPQHF.

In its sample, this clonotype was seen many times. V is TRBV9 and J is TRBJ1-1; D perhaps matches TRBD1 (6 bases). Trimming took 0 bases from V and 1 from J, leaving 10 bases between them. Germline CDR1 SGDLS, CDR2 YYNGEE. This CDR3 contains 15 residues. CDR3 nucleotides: TGTGCCAGCAGCGTAGCCTCACAGGGGAACACTGAAGCTTTCTTT. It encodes CASSVASQGNTEAFF.

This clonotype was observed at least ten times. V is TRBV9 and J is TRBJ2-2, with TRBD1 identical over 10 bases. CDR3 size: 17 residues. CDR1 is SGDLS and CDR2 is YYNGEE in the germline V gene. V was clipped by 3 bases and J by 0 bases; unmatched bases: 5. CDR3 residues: CASSDRDRGPNTGELFF. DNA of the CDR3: TGTGCCAGCAGCGACCGGGACAGGGGACCGAACACCGGGGAGCTGTTTTTT.

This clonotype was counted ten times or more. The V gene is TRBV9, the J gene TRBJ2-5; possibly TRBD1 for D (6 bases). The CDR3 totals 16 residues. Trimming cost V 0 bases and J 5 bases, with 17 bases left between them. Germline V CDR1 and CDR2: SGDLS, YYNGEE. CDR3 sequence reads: CASSVGGRGTRETQYF. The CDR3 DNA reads TGTGCCAGCAGCGTAGGTGGAAGGGGGACCAGGGAGACCCAGTACTTC.

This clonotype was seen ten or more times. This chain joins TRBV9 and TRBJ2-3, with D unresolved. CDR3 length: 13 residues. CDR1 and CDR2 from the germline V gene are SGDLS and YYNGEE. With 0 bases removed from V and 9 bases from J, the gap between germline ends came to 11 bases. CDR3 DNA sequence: TGTGCCAGCAGCGTAGGGGCGGCCCCGACGCAGTATTTT. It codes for CASSVGAAPTQYF.

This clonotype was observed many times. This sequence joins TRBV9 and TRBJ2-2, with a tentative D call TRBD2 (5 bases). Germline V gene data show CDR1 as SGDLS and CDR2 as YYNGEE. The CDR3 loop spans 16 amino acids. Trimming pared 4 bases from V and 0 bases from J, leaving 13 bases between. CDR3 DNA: TGTGCCAGCAGCCTCCCGTCGCGGGCGAACACCGGGGAGCTGTTTTTT. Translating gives CASSLPSRANTGELFF.

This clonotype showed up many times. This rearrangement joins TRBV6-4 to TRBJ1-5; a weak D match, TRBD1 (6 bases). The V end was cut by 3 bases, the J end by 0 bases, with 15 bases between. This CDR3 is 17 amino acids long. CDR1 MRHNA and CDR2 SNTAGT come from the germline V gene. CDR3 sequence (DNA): TGTGCCAGCAGTGAACCCTGGACAGATCATAGCAATCAGCCCCAGCATTTT. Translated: CASSEPWTDHSNQPQHF.

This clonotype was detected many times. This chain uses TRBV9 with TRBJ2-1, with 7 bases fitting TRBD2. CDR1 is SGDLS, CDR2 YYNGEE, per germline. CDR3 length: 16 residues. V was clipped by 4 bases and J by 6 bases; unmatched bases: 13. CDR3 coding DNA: TGTGCCAGCAGCCCCTTATTCCATGGACTAGTCAATGAGCAGTTCTTC. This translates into CASSPLFHGLVNEQFF.

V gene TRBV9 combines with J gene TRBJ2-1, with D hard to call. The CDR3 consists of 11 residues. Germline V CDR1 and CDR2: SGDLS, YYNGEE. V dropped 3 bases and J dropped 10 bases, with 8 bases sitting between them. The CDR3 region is CASSAGPEQFF. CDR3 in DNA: TGTGCCAGCAGCGCAGGACCCGAGCAGTTCTTC. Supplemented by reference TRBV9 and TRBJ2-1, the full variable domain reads DSGVTQTPKHLITATGQRVTLRCSPRSGDLSVYWYQQSLDQGLQFLIQYYNGEERAKGNILERFSAQQFPDLHSELNLSSLELGDSALYFCASSAGPEQFFGPGTRLTVL.

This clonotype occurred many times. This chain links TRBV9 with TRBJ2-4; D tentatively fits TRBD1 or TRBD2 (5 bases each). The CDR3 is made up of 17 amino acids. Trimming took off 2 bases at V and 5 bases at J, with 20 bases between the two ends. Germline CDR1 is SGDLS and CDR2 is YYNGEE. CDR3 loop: CASSVGTSPANENIQYF. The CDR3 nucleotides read TGTGCCAGCAGCGTCGGGACGTCCCCGGCAAACGAAAACATTCAGTACTTC.

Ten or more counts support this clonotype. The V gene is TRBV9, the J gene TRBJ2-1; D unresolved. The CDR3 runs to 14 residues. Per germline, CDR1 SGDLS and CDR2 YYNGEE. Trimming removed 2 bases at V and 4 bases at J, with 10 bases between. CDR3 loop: CASSVDETYNEQFF. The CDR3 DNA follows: TGTGCCAGCAGCGTCGACGAGACTTACAATGAGCAGTTCTTC.